This TCR beta chain was sequenced during a study of blood T cells in healthy people across ages. In the case of this clonotype: Its matching antigen is unknown.

Study-level results: The recorded TCR beta diversity per million T cells decreased in a roughly linear manner with age.

Through a sample-barcoded 5' primer and a J-beta primer mix, a second PCR was run for about 6 to 11 cycles. CDR3-containing paired-end reads numbered at least 3 million in each sample. Each CDR3 protein is one row after TCRdb ran MiXCR on the 5' RACE reads. The table shows over a million distinct CDR3 sequences, with over 35% occurring only once. The sample consisted of blood. The source of this sequence is a woman aged 60 to 75 in good health.

CDR3 sequence: CASSQDPSGRPSYNEQYF. The CDR3 DNA follows: TGTGCCAGCAGCCAAGATCCTAGCGGGAGGCCTTCCTACAATGAGCAGTACTTC. The rearrangement joins TRBV3-1 to TRBJ2-7; 11 bases agree with TRBD2. Trimming removed 0 bases from V and 7 bases from J; junction bases left unmatched: 14. CDR3 length: 18 amino acids. The germline V gene encodes CDR1 LGHDT and CDR2 YNNKEL (reference sequence).